These 26 T cell receptor beta chains originate from one sample sequenced in a study of cytomegalovirus exposure and HLA in healthy donors. Produced via immunoSEQ multiplex PCR; TCRdb's table is partial and in-frame only. The sample lists under 75,000 clones, 96% occurring once. The sample comprised PBMCs. The origin of the receptors is a woman aged 18-29 years in good health and CMV-seronegative.

The V call is TRBV10-1, the J call TRBJ2-2; D gene ambiguous. CDR1 is WNHNN and CDR2 is SYGVQD in the germline V gene (reference sequence). The V end lost 9 bases, the J end lost 6 bases, and 14 bases lay between the germline ends. This CDR3 spans 13 amino acids. This CDR3 is CASSHTHAGELFF. CDR3 nucleotide sequence: TGCGCCAGTAGCCATACCCACGCCGGGGAGCTGTTTTTT.

The V gene is TRBV10-3, the J gene TRBJ2-1; D might be TRBD2 (6 bases). The CDR3 consists of 13 residues. V was shortened by 7 bases and J by 2 bases, with 9 bases between the two germline ends. Per the germline V gene, CDR1 is ENHRY and CDR2 is SYGVKD. CDR3 sequence (DNA): TGTGCCATCATGGGGGGTCCCTACAATGAGCAGTTCTTC. Residues: CAIMGGPYNEQFF.

This chain connects TRBV18 to TRBJ2-2; 10 bases fit TRBD1. This CDR3 has 18 residues. With V trimmed by 1 base and J by 0 bases, 5 bases remained unmatched. Germline CDR1 and CDR2: KGHSH and LQKENI. The CDR3 sequence is CASSPRLGQGANTGELFF. The DNA of the CDR3 is TGTGCCAGCTCACCACGGCTTGGACAGGGGGCGAACACCGGGGAGCTGTTTTTT.

This rearrangement joins TRBV29-1 to TRBJ2-3; 12 nucleotides line up with TRBD2. The length of the CDR3 is 12 residues. From germline, CDR1 is SQVTM and CDR2 ANQGSEA. Trimming took 8 bases from V and 6 from J; bases not matched to a gene: 3. CDR3 in amino acids: CSLAGGPDTQYF. CDR3 bases: TGCAGCCTAGCGGGGGGGCCGGATACGCAGTATTTT.

The chain joins TRBV19 to TRBJ2-3; D possibly corresponds to TRBD2 (6 bases). The germline CDR1 and CDR2 sequences are LNHDA and SQIVND (reference sequence). V lost 5 bases and J 0 bases, leaving 12 bases between the germline ends. The CDR3 loop spans 15 amino acids. CDR3 residues: CASSLSGLSTDTQYF. As DNA, the CDR3 is TGTGCCAGTAGTCTCAGCGGACTAAGCACAGATACGCAGTATTTT.

This chain uses TRBV2 with TRBJ2-6; possible D gene TRBD2, 6 bases. Trimming took off 4 bases at V and 4 bases at J, with 11 bases between the two ends. This CDR3 comprises 15 residues. The germline V gene has CDR1 SNHLY and CDR2 FYNNEI. DNA of the CDR3: TGTGCCAGCAGTGGGGGGGAGGCAGGGGCCAACGTCCTGACTTTC. As protein: CASSGGEAGANVLTF.

V and J are TRBV10-3 and TRBJ2-7; unclear D gene. Trimming took off 4 bases at V and 0 bases at J, with 10 bases between the two ends. Germline V CDR1 and CDR2: ENHRY, SYGVKD. The CDR3 consists of 14 residues. This chain's CDR3 is CAISATRSSYEQYF. CDR3 DNA: TGTGCCATCAGTGCTACAAGGAGCTCCTACGAGCAGTACTTC.

The DNA for the CDR3 is TGTGCCAGCAGCCCAATTCCGGAGGCCGACAATGAGCAGTTCTTC. It yields the protein CASSPIPEADNEQFF. The V call is TRBV6-6, the J call TRBJ2-1; possibly TRBD2 for D (5 bases). Germline-derived CDR1 and CDR2 are MNHNY and SVGAGI (reference sequence). The CDR3 loop spans 15 amino acids. V was pared by 6 bases and J by 5 bases, with 17 bases between.

The chain employs TRBV7-9 and TRBJ2-1, with D possibly being TRBD2 (7 bases). Trimming shortened V by 4 bases and J by 7 bases, and 20 bases separated the two germline ends. The CDR3 consists of 16 residues. Germline V gene data show CDR1 as SEHNR and CDR2 as FQNEAQ (reference sequence). CDR3 in DNA: TGTGCCAGCAGCTCGGGGGGCGCGGGGGTGGGGAATGAGCAGTTCTTC. Protein product: CASSSGGAGVGNEQFF.

This chain links TRBV4-3 with TRBJ2-7, with D possibly being TRBD2 (6 bases). The V and J ends lost 0 bases and 4 bases respectively, with 16 bases between them. The germline CDR1 and CDR2 sequences are LGHNA and YSLEER. The CDR3 is made up of 16 amino acids. CDR3 nucleotide sequence: TGCGCCAGCAGCCAAGATGCGGGAAAGGGGTGGTACGAGCAGTACTTC. Its translation is CASSQDAGKGWYEQYF.

CDR3 protein: CASTPLAGGPNEQFF. CDR3 in DNA: TGTGCCAGCACCCCCCTAGCGGGGGGTCCCAATGAGCAGTTCTTC. The chain joins TRBV7-9 to TRBJ2-1; 11 bases are a match to TRBD2. This CDR3 has 15 amino acids. V was pared by 7 bases and J by 6 bases, with 8 bases of the junction left unmatched. The V gene's germline CDR1 is SEHNR and CDR2 FQNEAQ (reference sequence).

The chain recombines TRBV9 with TRBJ2-7; TRBD2 aligns across 10 bases. The junction had 9 bases not matched to a gene; V was cut back by 4 bases and J by 2 bases. Germline V gene sequence: CDR1 SGDLS, CDR2 YYNGEE. CDR3 length equals 16 residues. DNA of the CDR3: TGTGCCAGCAGCCCCCACGGACTAGCGGACCCCTACGAGCAGTACTTC. It yields the protein CASSPHGLADPYEQYF. The full variable domain, rest sourced from reference TRBV9 and TRBJ2-7, is DSGVTQTPKHLITATGQRVTLRCSPRSGDLSVYWYQQSLDQGLQFLIQYYNGEERAKGNILERFSAQQFPDLHSELNLSSLELGDSALYFCASSPHGLADPYEQYFGPGTRLTVT.

The chain couples TRBV6-4 to TRBJ2-7; 7 bases fit TRBD1. Germline V gene sequence: CDR1 MRHNA, CDR2 SNTAGT. This CDR3 contains 15 residues. The ends lost 4 bases at V and 4 bases at J; junction bases unmatched: 10. DNA for the CDR3: TGTGCCAGCAGTGCCGGAACAGGGGTTTGGTACGAGCAGTACTTC. This codes for CASSAGTGVWYEQYF.

J is TRBJ2-7 and V is TRBV5-8, with a possible D match to TRBD2 (6 bases). The CDR3 extends over 14 amino acids. Trimming left V 7 bases short and J 2 bases short, with 16 bases between. Germline CDR1 SGHTS, CDR2 YDEGEE. CDR3 sequence: CASSPGTFTYEQYF. The CDR3 DNA is TGTGCCAGCTCCCCCGGGACTTTTACCTACGAGCAGTACTTC.

This rearrangement joins TRBV7-2 to TRBJ2-7; 9 bases are shared with TRBD1. The CDR3 runs 16 residues. Unmatched junction bases numbered 9, after V lost 5 bases and J lost 1 base. Germline CDR1 is SGHTA and CDR2 is FQGNSA. The CDR3 DNA reads as TGTGCCAGCAGCCCCGGGACAGGGTTGGGTTCCTACGAGCAGTACTTC. As protein: CASSPGTGLGSYEQYF.

The chain employs TRBV9 and TRBJ2-5; TRBD2 aligns across 9 bases. With 0 bases clipped from V and 5 bases from J, the junction kept 8 bases outside the gene matches. CDR3 length: 16 amino acids. Germline-derived CDR1 and CDR2 are SGDLS and YYNGEE. CDR3 protein: CASSVGFDLAGETQYF. The CDR3 DNA is TGTGCCAGCAGCGTAGGGTTCGATCTAGCGGGGGAGACCCAGTACTTC.

The chain has TRBV7-9 and TRBJ2-1; 13 bases align to TRBD2. The germline V gene encodes CDR1 SEHNR and CDR2 FQNEAQ (reference sequence). The CDR3 consists of 18 residues. The trim removed 1 base at V and 6 bases at J, leaving 9 bases unmatched. The CDR3 here is CASSLGTSGGRLGNEQFF. The CDR3 region has the DNA TGTGCCAGCAGCTTAGGGACTAGCGGGGGCCGCTTGGGCAATGAGCAGTTCTTC.

The genes are TRBV2 and TRBJ2-2, with TRBD2 matching 9 bases. Trimming cost V 1 base and J 5 bases; bases outside gene matches: 2. The CDR3 consists of 15 residues. Germline values: CDR1 SNHLY, CDR2 FYNNEI. The CDR3: CASSEGGGGTGELFF. The CDR3 DNA reads TGTGCCAGCAGTGAAGGCGGGGGGGGAACCGGGGAGCTGTTTTTT.

The genes are TRBV28 and TRBJ1-2; TRBD1 matches 9 bases. CDR3 length: 14 amino acids. Germline CDR1 is MDHEN and CDR2 is SYDVKM. Unmatched junction bases numbered 4, after V lost 6 bases and J lost 2 bases. CDR3 nucleotides: TGTGCCAGCAGCCAGGGGACAGGGAACTATGGCTACACCTTC. It translates to CASSQGTGNYGYTF.

This chain uses TRBV5-4 with TRBJ2-7, with a possible D match to TRBD1 (10 bases). The germline gives CDR1 SGHNT, CDR2 YYREEE (reference sequence). The CDR3 runs to 16 residues. V dropped 2 bases and J dropped 5 bases, with 20 bases sitting between them. CDR3 sequence: CASSFLAGQGHDEQYF. In DNA form, the CDR3 reads TGTGCCAGCAGCTTTCTAGCGGGACAGGGGCATGACGAGCAGTACTTC.

This sequence joins TRBV4-3 and TRBJ2-1; 10 bases fit TRBD2. The CDR3 is 17 residues long. Per the germline V gene, CDR1 is LGHNA and CDR2 is YSLEER. With V trimmed by 2 bases and J by 4 bases, 8 bases remained unmatched. This chain's CDR3 is CASSQPPGSGGYNEQFF. The DNA for the CDR3 is TGCGCCAGCAGCCAACCCCCGGGTAGCGGGGGGTACAATGAGCAGTTCTTC.

This rearrangement joins TRBV28 to TRBJ2-2; 12 nucleotides agree with TRBD1. Trimming removed 4 bases from V and 4 bases from J; junction bases left unmatched: 10. CDR3 length: 18 amino acids. CDR1 and CDR2 (germline): MDHEN, SYDVKM. The CDR3 protein is CASSSPVGTGGLTGELFF. The DNA of the CDR3 is TGTGCCAGCAGTTCGCCGGTGGGGACAGGGGGCCTCACCGGGGAGCTGTTTTTT. The full variable domain, with the rest looked up from reference TRBV28 and TRBJ2-2, is DVKVTQSSRYLVKRTGEKVFLECVQDMDHENMFWYRQDPGLGLRLIYFSYDVKMKEKGDIPEGYSVSREKKERFSLILESASTNQTSMYLCASSSPVGTGGLTGELFFGEGSRLTVL.

The CDR3 spells CASTQDRGPYGYTF. In DNA, the CDR3 is TGCGCCAGCACCCAGGACAGGGGACCCTATGGCTACACCTTC. The chain recombines TRBV4-3 with TRBJ1-2; 9 nucleotides match TRBD1. V trimming: 7 bases; J trimming: 4 bases; junction bases outside the gene matches: 7. The CDR3 consists of 14 residues. CDR1 and CDR2 (germline): LGHNA, YSLEER.

This clone came up once. This chain joins TRBV7-2 and TRBJ2-7, with 7 nucleotides matching TRBD1. V shed 2 bases, J shed 3 bases, and the junction held 7 bases outside the gene matches. The CDR3 is made up of 15 amino acids. Looked up from germline, CDR1 is SGHTA and CDR2 is FQGNSA. The CDR3 reads CASSLWSGGDYEQYF. The DNA of the CDR3 is TGTGCCAGCAGCTTATGGTCAGGGGGTGACTACGAGCAGTACTTC. The full variable domain, with the rest looked up from reference TRBV7-2 and TRBJ2-7, is GAGVSQSPSNKVTEKGKDVELRCDPISGHTALYWYRQSLGQGLEFLIYFQGNSAPDKSGLPSDRFSAERTGGSVSTLTIQRTQQEDSAVYLCASSLWSGGDYEQYFGPGTRLTVT.

The chain has TRBV27 and TRBJ1-5; D may be TRBD1 (6 bases). Trimming removed 5 bases from V and 4 bases from J, with 18 bases in between. The germline CDR1 and CDR2 sequences are MNHEY and SMNVEV (reference sequence). This CDR3 contains 16 residues. The CDR3 protein is CASSPLGAQGNQPQHF. CDR3 sequence (DNA): TGTGCCAGCAGTCCTCTAGGGGCCCAGGGGAATCAGCCCCAGCATTTT.

The gene calls are TRBV19 and TRBJ2-2; 12 positions agree with TRBD2. The trim removed 3 bases at V and 4 bases at J, leaving 9 bases unmatched. The CDR3 covers 18 residues. Germline V lookup: CDR1 LNHDA, CDR2 SQIVND (reference sequence). The CDR3, as DNA: TGTGCCAGTAGTATTCTACGACTAGCGGGGGTGGCCACCGGGGAGCTGTTTTTT. It is translated as CASSILRLAGVATGELFF.